This TCR beta chain was found in a study of vaccination effects on CD4 cells after COVID-19. With respect to this clone: Its antigen is undetermined.

Findings and limits, study-wide: Healthy vaccinees' vaccine-induced clones included only 1 of 255 that recognized common cold coronaviruses. Vaccine- and infection-induced clones showed marked clonal contraction late following vaccination. Convalescent patients were scarce, and early post-infection timepoints were absent.

Sequencing was performed with immunoSEQ multiplex PCR; in TCRdb, only in-frame clones are kept and a portion is missing. Found here are 50,000 or so clones, roughly 79% of them singletons; the top ten hold less than 7.5%. Germline V gene sequence: CDR1 LNHDA, CDR2 SQIVND (reference sequence). V shed 4 bases and J shed 0 bases, with 13 bases lying between them. The CDR3 is made up of 16 amino acids. In the ViraFEST assay, antigen-specific CD4+ clonotypes were identified by expansion after peptide-pool stimulation. Upon completion of roughly ten days in culture, CD4+ T cells were isolated. The study found no prior SARS-CoV-2 infection in the vaccine recipients, who tested negative for nucleocapsid antibodies. For each well, 2 million to 2.5 million PBMC were cultured with 8 to 10 IU/ml IL-2 and 8 to 10 ug/ml peptides.

The sequence derives from a human donor who received a COVID-19 vaccine. Sequenced here: CD4+ T cells from PBMCs cultured with HCoV-OC43 spike peptides, sampled before COVID-19 vaccination. Sample subset: HCoV-OC43 spike overlapping peptide pool stimulation. The gene calls are TRBV19 and TRBJ2-1; perhaps TRBD1 as D (6 bases). CDR3 sequence: CASSNGQFSSYNEQFF. As DNA, the CDR3 is TGTGCCAGTAGTAACGGACAGTTCAGCTCCTACAATGAGCAGTTCTTC.